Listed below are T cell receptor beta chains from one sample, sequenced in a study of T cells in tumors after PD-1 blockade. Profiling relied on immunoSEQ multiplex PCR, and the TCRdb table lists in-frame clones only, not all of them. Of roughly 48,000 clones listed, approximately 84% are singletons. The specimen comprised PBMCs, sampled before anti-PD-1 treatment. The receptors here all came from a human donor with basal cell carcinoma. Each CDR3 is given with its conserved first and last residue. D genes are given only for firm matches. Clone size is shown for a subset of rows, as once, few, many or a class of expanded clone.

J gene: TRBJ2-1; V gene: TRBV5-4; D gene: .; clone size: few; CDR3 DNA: TGTGCCAGCACCTTACGGGGCTCCTACAATGAGCAGTTCTTC; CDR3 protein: CASTLRGSYNEQFF
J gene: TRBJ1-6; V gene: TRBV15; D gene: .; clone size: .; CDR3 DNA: TGTGCCACCAGCAGGACAGGTTTGGGATCACCCCTCCACTTT; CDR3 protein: CATSRTGLGSPLHF
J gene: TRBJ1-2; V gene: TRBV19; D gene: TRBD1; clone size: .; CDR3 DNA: TGTGCCAGTAGTATATGGGACAGCCAAAACTATGGCTACACCTTC; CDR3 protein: CASSIWDSQNYGYTF
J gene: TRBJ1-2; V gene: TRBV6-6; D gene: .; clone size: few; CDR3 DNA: TGTGCCAGCAGAGAACAGGGAGCCACTAATGGCTACACCTTC; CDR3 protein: CASREQGATNGYTF
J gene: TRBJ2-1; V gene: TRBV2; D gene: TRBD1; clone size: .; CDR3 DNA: TGTGCCAGCACCCAACACAGGGGGCAAGGGGACAATGAGCAGTTCTTC; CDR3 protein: CASTQHRGQGDNEQFF
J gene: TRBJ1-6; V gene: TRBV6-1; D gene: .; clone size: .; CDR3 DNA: TGTGCCAGCAGTGAAGAATGGACAAGTAATAATTCACCCCTCCACTTT; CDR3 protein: CASSEEWTSNNSPLHF
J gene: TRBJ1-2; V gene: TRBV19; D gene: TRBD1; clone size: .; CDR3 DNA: TGTGCCAGTAGTACCGACAGGGGGGCTTATGGCTACACCTTC; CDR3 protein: CASSTDRGAYGYTF
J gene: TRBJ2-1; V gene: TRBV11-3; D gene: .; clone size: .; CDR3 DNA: TGTGCCAGCAGCCGATTAACGGCAGGGAAAAACAATGAGCAGTTCTTC; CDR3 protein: CASSRLTAGKNNEQFF
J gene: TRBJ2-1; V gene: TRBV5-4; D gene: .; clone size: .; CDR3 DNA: TGTGCCAGCCGGGCTCCCAATGAGCAGTTCTTC; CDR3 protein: CASRAPNEQFF
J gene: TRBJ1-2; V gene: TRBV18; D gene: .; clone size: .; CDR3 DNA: TGTGCCAGCTCTCGGGAGGGGCGCTATGGCTACACCTTC; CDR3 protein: CASSREGRYGYTF